Each of the 11 T cell receptor beta chains below was sequenced from the same sample in a study of OX40 agonist ivuxolimab in advanced cancers. Profiled with immunoSEQ multiplex PCR; TCRdb holds only in-frame clones, not every one. The sample records 100,000 or so clones, 80% to 90% being singletons. The specimen comprised CD4+ or CD8+ T cells sorted from blood, sampled in a trial of the OX40 agonist ivuxolimab. These receptors originate from an adult with an advanced solid tumor such as melanoma, head and neck, liver or kidney cancer.

The chain carries TRBV29-1 and TRBJ2-1; D is uncertain. In germline, CDR1 is SQVTM, CDR2 ANQGSEA. V was cut by 4 bases and J by 5 bases, with 15 bases left in between. There are 14 residues in the CDR3. The CDR3 region has the DNA TGCAGCGTTGCTAGGCTAGATCCCGACAATGAGCAGTTCTTC. It encodes CSVARLDPDNEQFF.

This clone was counted a single time. This sequence joins TRBV4-2 and TRBJ2-1; the D gene is possibly TRBD2 (7 bases). Trimming cost V 0 bases and J 7 bases, with 10 bases left between them. The V gene's germline CDR1 is LGHNA and CDR2 YNFKEQ. The CDR3 is 14 amino acids. The CDR3 region has the DNA TGTGCCAGCAGCCAAGATGCGGGGGCTAATGAGCAGTTCTTC. It is translated as CASSQDAGANEQFF.

The genes are TRBV5-1 and TRBJ2-1, with 9 bases that match TRBD2. CDR1 is SGHRS and CDR2 is YFSETQ in the germline V gene. The CDR3 has 16 amino acids. Germline trimming cut 0 bases from V and 4 bases from J; bases unmatched to any gene: 5. The CDR3 here is CASSLEAGGPYNEQFF. The CDR3 bases are TGCGCCAGCAGCTTGGAGGCGGGAGGGCCGTACAATGAGCAGTTCTTC.

This chain joins TRBV18 and TRBJ1-4; D remains ambiguous. Trimming pared 3 bases from V and 8 bases from J, leaving 16 bases between. This CDR3 spans 15 amino acids. Germline V gives CDR1 KGHSH, CDR2 LQKENI. The CDR3 DNA is TGTGCCAGCTCACCGGCTGAAAATAGGGCAGAAAAACTGTTTTTT. As protein: CASSPAENRAEKLFF. Full variable domain (remainder filled in from reference TRBV18 and TRBJ1-4): NAGVMQNPRHLVRRRGQEARLRCSPMKGHSHVYWYRQLPEEGLKFMVYLQKENIIDESGMPKERFSAEFPKEGPSILRIQQVVRGDSAAYFCASSPAENRAEKLFFGSGTQLSVL.

This clone was detected a few times. The chain employs TRBV11-2 and TRBJ2-7; 7 nucleotides agree with TRBD2. CDR3 length: 13 amino acids. J lost 5 bases, V lost 5 bases, and 6 bases had no gene match. Germline CDR1 is SGHAT and CDR2 is FQNNGV. The CDR3 DNA reads as TGTGCCAGCAGCCATAGGGACTACCACGAGCAGTACGTC. It is translated as CASSHRDYHEQYV.

This clone was detected once. The chain combines TRBV5-4 with TRBJ2-7; the D gene is possibly TRBD1 (6 bases). V was trimmed by 4 bases and J by 7 bases, leaving 15 bases between them. The length of the CDR3 is 13 residues. Germline V gene data show CDR1 as SGHNT and CDR2 as YYREEE (reference sequence). The CDR3 protein is CASSLGQFGEQYV. For the CDR3, the DNA is TGTGCCAGCAGCCTCGGACAGTTCGGGGAGCAGTACGTC.

The rearrangement joins TRBV28 to TRBJ2-1; no definite D call. V was pared by 1 base and J by 7 bases, with 5 bases between. The germline CDR1 and CDR2 sequences are MDHEN and SYDVKM. This CDR3 spans 12 amino acids. CDR3 DNA: TGTGCCAGCAGTTTATCGCGAAATGAGCAGTTCTTC. Protein product: CASSLSRNEQFF.

This chain connects TRBV18 to TRBJ2-1; weak D call: TRBD2 (6 bases). Looked up from germline, CDR1 is KGHSH and CDR2 is LQKENI. The CDR3 sequence is 12 residues long. The V and J ends lost 3 bases and 15 bases respectively, with 15 bases between them. The CDR3 loop is CASSPEPGLGFF. In DNA, the CDR3 is TGTGCCAGCTCACCCGAACCGGGACTCGGGTTCTTC.

The V and J genes are TRBV6-1 and TRBJ1-1; D perhaps matches TRBD1 (6 bases). With 0 bases removed from V and 6 bases from J, the gap between germline ends came to 17 bases. The germline V gene encodes CDR1 MNHNS and CDR2 SASEGT. The CDR3 extends over 16 amino acids. The CDR3 reads CASSEAVNRRGAEAFF. DNA for the CDR3: TGTGCCAGCAGTGAAGCGGTAAATCGAAGGGGGGCTGAAGCTTTCTTT.

The chain combines TRBV29-1 with TRBJ1-1, with D maybe TRBD1 (5 bases). The V and J ends lost 6 bases and 4 bases respectively, with 12 bases between them. There are 12 residues in the CDR3. Per germline, CDR1 SQVTM and CDR2 ANQGSEA. The CDR3 DNA reads TGCAGCGTCGAGCAGGGTGCCACTGAAGCTTTCTTT. This gives the protein CSVEQGATEAFF. The full variable domain, its missing parts supplied by reference TRBV29-1 and TRBJ1-1, is SAVISQKPSRDICQRGTSLTIQCQVDSQVTMMFWYRQQPGQSLTLIATANQGSEATYESGFVIDKFPISRPNLTFSTLTVSNMSPEDSSIYLCSVEQGATEAFFGQGTRLTVV.

The CDR3 reads CASSWGGGEAFF. The CDR3 nucleotides read TGTGCCAGCAGTTGGGGAGGCGGCGAAGCTTTCTTT. This chain connects TRBV6-5 to TRBJ1-1; D unresolved. V was pared by 4 bases and J by 8 bases, with 11 bases between. CDR3 length equals 12 residues. Germline V gene lookup returns CDR1 MNHEY and CDR2 SVGAGI.